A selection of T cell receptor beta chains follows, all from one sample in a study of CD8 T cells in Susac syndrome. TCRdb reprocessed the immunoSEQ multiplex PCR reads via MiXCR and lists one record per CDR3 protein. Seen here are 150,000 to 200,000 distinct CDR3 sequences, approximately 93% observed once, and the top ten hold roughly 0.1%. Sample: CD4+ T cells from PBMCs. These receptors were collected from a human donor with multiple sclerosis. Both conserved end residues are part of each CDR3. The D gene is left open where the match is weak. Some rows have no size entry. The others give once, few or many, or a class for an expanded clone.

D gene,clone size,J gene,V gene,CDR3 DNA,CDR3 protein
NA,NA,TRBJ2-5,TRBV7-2,TGTGCCAGCAGCTTGACTCTACAAGAGACCCAGTACTTC,CASSLTLQETQYF
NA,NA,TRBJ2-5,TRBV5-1,TGCGCCAGCAGCGGGGGGCTTCAAGAGACCCAGTACTTC,CASSGGLQETQYF
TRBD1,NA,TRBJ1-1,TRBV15,TGTGCCACCAGCAGGGGACAGGTGAACACTGAAGCTTTCTTT,CATSRGQVNTEAFF
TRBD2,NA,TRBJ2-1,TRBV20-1,TGCAGTGCTCCCCCGGCGGGAGGGATAGTGTATGAGCAGTTCTTC,CSAPPAGGIVYEQFF
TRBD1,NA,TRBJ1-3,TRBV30,TGTGCCTGGGCGACAGGGTCGTCTGGAAACACCATATATTTT,CAWATGSSGNTIYF
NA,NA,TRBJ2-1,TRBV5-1,TGCGCCAGCAGCTGGGGAGGAGGTAGAAATGAGCAGTTCTTC,CASSWGGGRNEQFF
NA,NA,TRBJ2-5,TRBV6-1,TGTGCCAGCAGCGCACTACAGGGGAGGGAGACCCAGTACTTC,CASSALQGRETQYF
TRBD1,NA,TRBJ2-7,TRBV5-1,TGCGCCAGCAGCTTGGAGGCCGGGACAGCCTACGAGCAGTACTTC,CASSLEAGTAYEQYF
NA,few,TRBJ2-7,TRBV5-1,TGCGCCAGCAGCTTGGTCTTAGGCGAGCAGTACTTC,CASSLVLGEQYF
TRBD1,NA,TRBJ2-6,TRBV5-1,TGCGCCAGCAGCCTAGAGACAGGGTTCGGGGCCAACGTCCTGACTTTC,CASSLETGFGANVLTF
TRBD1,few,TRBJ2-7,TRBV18,TGTGCCAGCTCATCCGGACAGGGATACGAGCAGTACTTC,CASSSGQGYEQYF
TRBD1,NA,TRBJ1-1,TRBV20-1,TGCAGTGCCGACAGGGAGGCGAACACTGAAGCTTTCTTT,CSADREANTEAFF
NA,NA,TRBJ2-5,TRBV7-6,TGTGCCAGCAGCTCGAGACCGGCGAGGACCCAGTACTTC,CASSSRPARTQYF
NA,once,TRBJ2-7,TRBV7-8,TGTGCCAGCAGCTTAGGTTCAGGGGCGCCCTACGAGCAGTACTTC,CASSLGSGAPYEQYF
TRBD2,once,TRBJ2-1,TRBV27,TGTGCCAGCAGTTTACGGGGGACTAGCGGGAGGGGTTACAATGAGCAGTTCTTC,CASSLRGTSGRGYNEQFF
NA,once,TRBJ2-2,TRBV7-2,TGTGCCAGCAGCTTATTTGGACCAAGAAACACCGGGGAGCTGTTTTTT,CASSLFGPRNTGELFF
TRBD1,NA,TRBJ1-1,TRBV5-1,TGCGCCAGCAGCCCTGGTCAGGGGGCGGACACTGAAGCTTTCTTT,CASSPGQGADTEAFF
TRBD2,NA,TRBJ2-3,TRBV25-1,TGTGCCTCCCGACTAGCGGGAGGGCATGCAGATACGCAGTATTTT,CASRLAGGHADTQYF
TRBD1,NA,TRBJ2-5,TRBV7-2,TGTGCCAGCAGCTTAGGAGACAGGGTGGAGACCCAGTACTTC,CASSLGDRVETQYF
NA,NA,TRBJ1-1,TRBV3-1,TGTGCCAGCAGCCCCAACCCAACAGGGATGAACACTGAAGCTTTCTTT,CASSPNPTGMNTEAFF
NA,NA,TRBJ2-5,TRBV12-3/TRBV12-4,TGTGCCAGCAGCCCCACTAGAACGGGGACCCAGTACTTC,CASSPTRTGTQYF